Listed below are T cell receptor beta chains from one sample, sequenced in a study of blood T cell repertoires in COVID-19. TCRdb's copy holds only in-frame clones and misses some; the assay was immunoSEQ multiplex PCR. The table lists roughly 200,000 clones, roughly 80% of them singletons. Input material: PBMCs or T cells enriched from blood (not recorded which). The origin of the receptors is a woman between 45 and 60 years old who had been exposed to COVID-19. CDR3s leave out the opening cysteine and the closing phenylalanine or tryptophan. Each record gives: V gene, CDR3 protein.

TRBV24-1,ATSSQEVGTEAF
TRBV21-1,ASSKHGGRVDGNTIY
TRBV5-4,ASSPRTGNYGYT
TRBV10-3,AISGLAGELF
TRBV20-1,SALIYEQY
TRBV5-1,ASSRTDYGYT
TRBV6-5,ASKLLQAGGYT
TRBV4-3,ASSQDPGGEDTGELF
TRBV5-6,ASSFQGFGELF
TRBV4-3,ASSQDPEGSYGYT
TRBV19,ASSIGTGGDTQY
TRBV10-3,AIRTGGYYGYT
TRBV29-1,SANPGQGAGVAF
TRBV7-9,ASSLAEGLAKNIQY
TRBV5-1,ASSLGRARETQY
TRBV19,ASSGQSSPLH
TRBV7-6,ASSLALAGSYNEQF
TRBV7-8,ASSLRPGQVYEQY
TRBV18,ASSPKTGWAF
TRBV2,ASKRESYEQY
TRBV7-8,ASSPEPLTSEYEQY
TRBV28,ASSSRQGAWGGGYT
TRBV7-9,ASIADRGLNTEAF
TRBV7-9,ASSQGIEQF
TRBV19,ASSTLGEGGQPQH
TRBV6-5,ASSYSHRGRNGYT
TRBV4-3,ASSQSGAASDTQY
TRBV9,ASSRGLGTGPDQPQH
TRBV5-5,ASSLVAGNTEAF
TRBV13,ASSHFELSFTGQGANYGYT
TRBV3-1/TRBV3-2,ASSQDKRTGDRGETQY
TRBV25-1,ASSEYGTGRYGYT
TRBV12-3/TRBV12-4,ASTRNTEAF
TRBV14,ASSPGQSYGYT
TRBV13,ASSLRSGPTDTQY
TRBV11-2,ASTLGAGGPYEQY
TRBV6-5,ASEPGGTGELF
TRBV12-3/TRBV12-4,ASTAWGAEAF
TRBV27,ASSLRDRSYEQY
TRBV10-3,AIRISTGAGNTIY
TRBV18,ASSPQTEISGNTIY
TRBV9,ASSVGPGGTGTEAF
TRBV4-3,ASSQDRVGDYGYT
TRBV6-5,ASSYFRGGYT
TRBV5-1,ASSRRLDVSEQF
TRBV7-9,ASSSTGDANGYT
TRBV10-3,AIGAGSGLGYT
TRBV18,ASSSGQMTEAF
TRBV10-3,AISESGGGINSPLH
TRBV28,ASSRMLGENQPQH
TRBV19,ASSIVAPPTGGKLF
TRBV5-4,ASGKQGSSYNEQF